This T cell receptor beta chain appears in the sequencing data of a study of regulatory T cells in long-lasting Graves disease. Time point noted: persistent/refractory GD, antithyroid drugs over 5 years with positive TRAb. The TCR library was prepared using RNA isolated from PBMCs. Diagnosing Graves' disease relied on the American Thyroid Association guidelines. CDR3-region Arm-PCR and iRepertoire HTBI primers produced the TCR beta libraries. TCRdb processed the multiplex PCR reads anew with MiXCR; each CDR3 protein has one entry. The repertoire holds under 500,000 distinct CDR3 sequences, with more than 20% as singletons. CDR1 KGHSH and CDR2 LQKENI come from the germline V gene. The CDR3 has 15 residues. Trimming stripped 6 bases from V and 3 bases from J, with 15 bases between.

The sequence derives from a female donor with Graves disease. This specimen was peripheral blood mononuclear cells (PBMCs), taken when the disease was refractory, from a patient treated with antithyroid drugs. V usage is TRBV18 and J usage is TRBJ2-1; TRBD1 is a possible D gene (5 bases). Written as DNA, the CDR3 is TGTGCCAGCTCGTTGGGGCAGACCAACTACAATGAGCAGTTCTTC. The encoded protein is CASSLGQTNYNEQFF.